Below are 21 T cell receptor beta chains sequenced from a single sample in a study of beta chain features in type 1 diabetes. What these receptors recognize is not known. Expressed TCRB transcripts were sequenced because the isolated RNA had all been reverse transcribed beforehand. The protocol was immunoSEQ multiplex PCR, while the TCRdb copy is restricted to in-frame clones and leaves out a portion. The table has 150,000 or so clones, 63% seen once; the top ten hold about 0.089%. The study's findings and limits: Researchers report that Type 1 diabetes patients had moderately but significantly shorter TCRB CDR3s across all four CD4+ subsets.

The specimen sequenced was naive CD4+ T cells from blood. The source of these receptors is a man between 25 and 39 years old with type 1 diabetes.

This clone was seen more than once but under ten times. The chain employs TRBV9 and TRBJ1-2; 8 bases align to TRBD1. This CDR3 comprises 15 residues. CDR1 and CDR2 from the germline V gene are SGDLS and YYNGEE. Trimming cost V 4 bases and J 1 base; bases outside gene matches: 6. CDR3 sequence (DNA): TGTGCCAGCAGCCCTTCCGGACAGGGTAACTATGGCTACACCTTC. Its translation: CASSPSGQGNYGYTF.

The V call is TRBV4-3, the J call TRBJ2-3; D is unresolved. Germline loops: CDR1 LGHNA, CDR2 YSLEER. The V and J ends lost 0 bases and 4 bases respectively, with 5 bases between them. CDR3 size: 13 residues. The CDR3 DNA reads as TGCGCCAGCAGCCAAGAGCAGGCAGATACGCAGTATTTT. It encodes CASSQEQADTQYF.

V gene TRBV29-1 combines with J gene TRBJ2-5; TRBD1 aligns across 9 bases. The J segment lost 1 base and the V segment lost 7 bases, leaving 7 bases of the junction unmatched. This CDR3 has 14 amino acids. CDR1 and CDR2 from the germline V gene are SQVTM and ANQGSEA. The CDR3: CSATGTGTQETQYF. As DNA, the CDR3 is TGCAGCGCAACCGGGACAGGGACCCAAGAGACCCAGTACTTC.

This clone showed up just a few times. The chain has TRBV7-2 and TRBJ1-1; perhaps TRBD1 as D (6 bases). This CDR3 comprises 13 residues. V gave up 5 bases and J gave up 5 bases, with 12 bases separating them. Germline V gene lookup returns CDR1 SGHTA and CDR2 FQGNSA. The CDR3 spells CASSRQRGTEAFF. CDR3 sequence (DNA): TGTGCCAGCAGCCGCCAAAGGGGGACTGAAGCTTTCTTT. The entire variable domain, with the rest obtained from reference TRBV7-2 and TRBJ1-1, is as follows: GAGVSQSPSNKVTEKGKDVELRCDPISGHTALYWYRQSLGQGLEFLIYFQGNSAPDKSGLPSDRFSAERTGGSVSTLTIQRTQQEDSAVYLCASSRQRGTEAFFGQGTRLTVV.

This chain joins TRBV4-3 and TRBJ1-2; 9 nucleotides agree with TRBD1. This CDR3 contains 18 residues. V gave up 0 bases and J gave up 0 bases; unmatched junction bases: 8. Germline CDR1 LGHNA, CDR2 YSLEER. CDR3 residues: CASSQEGTGQTSNYGYTF. CDR3 sequence (DNA): TGCGCCAGCAGCCAAGAGGGGACAGGGCAGACTTCTAACTATGGCTACACCTTC.

The genes are TRBV7-2 and TRBJ2-3; possible D gene TRBD2, 5 bases. The germline V gene encodes CDR1 SGHTA and CDR2 FQGNSA. The ends were cut back, 3 bases at V and 4 bases at J, with 11 bases in the middle. The CDR3 is made up of 14 amino acids. In DNA, the CDR3 is TGTGCCAGCAGCTTTAGCGTTGTGGCAGATACGCAGTATTTT. Its translation: CASSFSVVADTQYF. Full variable domain (remainder filled in from reference TRBV7-2 and TRBJ2-3): GAGVSQSPSNKVTEKGKDVELRCDPISGHTALYWYRQSLGQGLEFLIYFQGNSAPDKSGLPSDRFSAERTGGSVSTLTIQRTQQEDSAVYLCASSFSVVADTQYFGPGTRLTVL.

The chain uses TRBV29-1 and TRBJ1-4; D remains unclear. Per germline, CDR1 SQVTM and CDR2 ANQGSEA. The V and J ends lost 4 bases and 2 bases respectively, with 8 bases between them. This CDR3 comprises 13 residues. CDR3 sequence: CSVVWQTNEKLFF. CDR3 DNA: TGCAGCGTTGTGTGGCAGACTAATGAAAAACTGTTTTTT. The full variable domain, rest sourced from reference TRBV29-1 and TRBJ1-4, is SAVISQKPSRDICQRGTSLTIQCQVDSQVTMMFWYRQQPGQSLTLIATANQGSEATYESGFVIDKFPISRPNLTFSTLTVSNMSPEDSSIYLCSVVWQTNEKLFFGSGTQLSVL.

In this sample, this clone turned up once. This chain links TRBV5-1 with TRBJ1-1, with D uncertain. This CDR3 contains 15 residues. Trimming removed 4 bases at V and 4 bases at J, with 17 bases between. Looked up from germline, CDR1 is SGHRS and CDR2 is YFSETQ. In DNA form, the CDR3 reads TGCGCCAGCAGCCGGGAGGACCTTCTGGGCACTGAAGCTTTCTTT. The encoded protein is CASSREDLLGTEAFF.

The V and J genes are TRBV28 and TRBJ1-1; D uncertain. The V gene lost 2 bases and the J gene lost 5 bases, with 12 bases spanning the gap. The CDR3 is made up of 14 amino acids. The germline gives CDR1 MDHEN, CDR2 SYDVKM. CDR3 bases: TGTGCCAGCAGTTTAACCGACACGGGAACTGAAGCTTTCTTT. Translation: CASSLTDTGTEAFF. Full variable domain (rest looked up from reference TRBV28 and TRBJ1-1): DVKVTQSSRYLVKRTGEKVFLECVQDMDHENMFWYRQDPGLGLRLIYFSYDVKMKEKGDIPEGYSVSREKKERFSLILESASTNQTSMYLCASSLTDTGTEAFFGQGTRLTVV.

The chain uses TRBV18 and TRBJ2-3, with a tentative D call TRBD1 (5 bases). Germline CDR1 reads KGHSH; CDR2 reads LQKENI. V lost 2 bases, J lost 1 base, and 19 bases lay in between. The CDR3 is 18 residues long. The CDR3 reads CASSPVPVGQLGTDTQYF. CDR3 nucleotide sequence: TGTGCCAGCTCACCAGTGCCGGTGGGGCAGCTAGGCACAGATACGCAGTATTTT.

The sample holds a few counts of this clone. The J gene is TRBJ2-3, the V gene TRBV29-1; 7 bases match TRBD1. CDR3 size: 11 residues. Per the germline V gene, CDR1 is SQVTM and CDR2 is ANQGSEA. Germline trimming cut 7 bases from V and 4 bases from J; bases unmatched to any gene: 2. The CDR3 reads CSDRGADTQYF. For the CDR3, the DNA is TGCAGCGACAGGGGAGCAGATACGCAGTATTTT.

This clone turned up a few times. The CDR3 is CASTPRHIYGYTF. In nucleotides, the CDR3 is TGCGCCAGCACCCCGCGGCATATCTATGGCTACACCTTC. The rearrangement links TRBV23-1 to TRBJ1-2; D gene ambiguous. TRBV23-1 is classed as an ORF, of uncertain function. The CDR3 extends over 13 amino acids. V was cut by 7 bases and J by 4 bases, with 13 bases left in between.

The chain joins TRBV7-9 to TRBJ2-3; D possibly corresponds to TRBD1 (5 bases). Germline V CDR1 and CDR2: SEHNR, FQNEAQ (reference sequence). CDR3 length equals 14 residues. Deletions cut 1 base from V and 0 bases from J, with 5 bases between. The CDR3 protein is CASSLGQSTDTQYF. Here the CDR3 DNA reads TGTGCCAGCAGCTTAGGACAGAGCACAGATACGCAGTATTTT.

The chain carries TRBV18 and TRBJ1-1; D is unclear. The germline CDR1 and CDR2 sequences are KGHSH and LQKENI. Trimming removed 3 bases at V and 1 base at J, with 6 bases between. This CDR3 spans 13 amino acids. CDR3 loop: CASSPMENTEAFF. The CDR3, as DNA: TGTGCCAGCTCACCGATGGAGAACACTGAAGCTTTCTTT.

The chain has TRBV29-1 and TRBJ1-1; D gene unclear. This CDR3 comprises 12 residues. V lost 5 bases, J lost 5 bases, and 12 bases lay in between. Looked up from germline, CDR1 is SQVTM and CDR2 is ANQGSEA. Here the CDR3 reads CSVYPGGTEAFF. As DNA, the CDR3 is TGCAGCGTTTACCCGGGTGGGACTGAAGCTTTCTTT. The variable domain in full, with the rest retrieved from reference TRBV29-1 and TRBJ1-1, is SAVISQKPSRDICQRGTSLTIQCQVDSQVTMMFWYRQQPGQSLTLIATANQGSEATYESGFVIDKFPISRPNLTFSTLTVSNMSPEDSSIYLCSVYPGGTEAFFGQGTRLTVV.

The V call is TRBV29-1, the J call TRBJ1-1; tentatively, D is TRBD1 (5 bases). Deletions cut 4 bases from V and 2 bases from J, with 8 bases between. The length of the CDR3 is 12 residues. Looked up from germline, CDR1 is SQVTM and CDR2 is ANQGSEA. The CDR3 DNA is TGCAGCGTTGGGGGCAGTAACACTGAAGCTTTCTTT. Protein sequence: CSVGGSNTEAFF.

The chain has TRBV7-2 and TRBJ2-3, with 9 bases that match TRBD2. There are 16 residues in the CDR3. CDR1 is SGHTA, CDR2 FQGNSA, per germline. V lost 1 base to trimming and J lost 5 bases; unmatched junction nucleotides: 7. The CDR3 DNA reads TGTGCCAGCAGCTTAGTGTCTAGCGGGGTCCGAGATACGCAGTATTTT. The encoded protein is CASSLVSSGVRDTQYF.

This clone has more than one count but fewer than ten. The chain combines TRBV10-3 with TRBJ2-5; no firm D call. V was clipped by 4 bases and J by 4 bases, with 7 bases between them. CDR1 and CDR2 (germline): ENHRY, SYGVKD. The CDR3 contains 12 residues. The CDR3 reads CAISASGETQYF. CDR3 nucleotide sequence: TGTGCCATCAGTGCTTCTGGAGAGACCCAGTACTTC.

The chain links TRBV27 to TRBJ2-5; tentative D call: TRBD1 (5 bases). Trimming cost V 6 bases and J 5 bases, with 22 bases left between them. This CDR3 comprises 16 residues. Germline assignment: CDR1 MNHEY and CDR2 SMNVEV (reference sequence). The CDR3 coding sequence is TGTGCCAGCAGCCCCCTGGACAAGGGTGCGCGGGAGACCCAGTACTTC. Its protein is CASSPLDKGARETQYF.

This clone came up a few times. V is TRBV11-2 and J is TRBJ2-1; 9 bases match TRBD1. J was trimmed by 5 bases and V by 5 bases; bases with no gene match: 10. From germline, CDR1 is SGHAT and CDR2 FQNNGV. This CDR3 has 16 residues. Here the CDR3 DNA reads TGTGCCAGCAGCCATAGGGACAGGGTGGGGGACAATGAGCAGTTCTTC. It yields the protein CASSHRDRVGDNEQFF. The full variable domain, its missing parts supplied by reference TRBV11-2 and TRBJ2-1, is EAGVAQSPRYKIIEKRQSVAFWCNPISGHATLYWYQQILGQGPKLLIQFQNNGVVDDSQLPKDRFSAERLKGVDSTLKIQPAKLEDSAVYLCASSHRDRVGDNEQFFGPGTRLTVL.

This chain joins TRBV28 and TRBJ1-2, with a weak D call TRBD1 (6 bases). V lost 6 bases, J lost 5 bases, and 13 bases lay in between. CDR1 and CDR2 (germline): MDHEN, SYDVKM. The CDR3 length is 13 residues. The CDR3 sequence is CASSPTGVYGYTF. In DNA, the CDR3 is TGTGCCAGCAGCCCGACAGGAGTTTATGGCTACACCTTC.